This T cell receptor beta chain was documented in a study of CD8 T cells in Susac syndrome (dated 2019 in TCRdb). Context from the whole study: The study used repertoire sequencing to test whether antigen drove CD8+ T cell activation and differentiation in Susac syndrome.

As concerns this clonotype: What this receptor recognizes is not known. Within one base of it there is no much larger clone, and no base qualities were kept.

RNA was extracted with the RNeasy kit and 0.5 to 1 ug was reverse transcribed using random hexamers. The immunoSEQ multiplex PCR assay, covering 54 Vbeta and 13 Jbeta segments, was used to amplify TCR beta CDR3 regions. PCR amplification bias was corrected using a synthetic template baseline for primer optimization and computational correction. For the original study's pipeline: Reads were assigned to V, D and J genes according to IMGT and analyzed in immunoSEQ Analyzer, with only productive sequences retained. Clonality was computed as one minus Shannon entropy normalized by log2 of the number of productive unique sequences. Public and private clones were assessed among the 100 most prevalent clones of each patient and control. Clones were defined as Susac-specific when absent from the healthy and MS cohorts, from approximately 1,100 published viral clones and from other ImmuneACCESS disease sequences. TCRdb redid the processing of the public reads, applying fastp at Q25 and MiXCR, and retained in-frame beta chains. Every CDR3 protein is listed once, alongside the most common genes and DNA of its rows. The V and J calls reflect TCRdb's pipeline rather than the authors' work. The sample data list 150,000 to 250,000 distinct CDR3 sequences, and roughly 96% of these were observed just once. Approximately 0.097% of the sample belongs to the ten largest clones.

Peripheral blood CD8+ and CD4+ T cells from healthy donors, Susac syndrome patients and multiple sclerosis patients were profiled using high-throughput TCR beta sequencing. The multiple sclerosis controls were treatment-naive patients whose relapsing-remitting disease, either stable or active, fulfilled the revised McDonald criteria. Bulk CD8+ and CD4+ T cells were purified by magnetic negative isolation, while CD8+ TEMRA cells were enriched using FACS. Blood was collected in EDTA tubes and processed within 24 hours, with PBMCs isolated through density gradient centrifugation. PBMCs intended for TCR sequencing were frozen in liquid nitrogen and were later thawed in a 37 degrees C water bath. The sorted or isolated CD4+, CD8+ and CD8+ TEMRA cells reached a purity of at least 90%. Spanning cysteine to phenylalanine, the CDR3 consists of 15 amino acids. Only the CDR3 region is kept as DNA, spanning 45 bases read in frame from base 1. The V end gives up 3 bases and the J end 8 bases, leaving 2 bases in the junction not matched to a gene. The germline V gene provides CDR1 SGDLS and CDR2 YYNGEE.

What the study reported, not specific to this receptor: The number of individuals in the TCR sequencing and HLA analysis was recognized as being relatively small.

The chain couples TRBV9 to TRBJ2-1; TRBD2 fits 16 bases in the junction. The TCR sequence derives from a human donor with multiple sclerosis. The sequencing sample was made of CD4+ T cells from PBMCs. The sequenced DNA: TGTGCCAGCAGCGCGGGGACTAGCGGGAGGGATGAGCAGTTCTTC. Translated, this gives CASSAGTSGRDEQFF.